What follows are 14 T cell receptor beta chains derived from one specimen sequenced in a study of T cells after posttransplantation cyclophosphamide (dated by TCRdb to the mid-2010s). Libraries were built with the immunoSEQ multiplex PCR assay. This is the immuneACCESS table as TCRdb keeps it, with only in-frame sequences that have V and J called. A part of the clones is gone; compared with another copy, unresolved V genes explain less than half, and the rest is unexplained. The sample contains roughly 3,400 clones, around 95% of them found a single time. More than 0.95% of the sample is taken by the ten largest. Sequenced sample: naive CD8+ T cells sorted from PBMCs. The source is a woman aged 50 to 60 in good health and a related stem cell transplant donor.

The CDR3 coding sequence is TGTGCCACCAGCAGATTCGGGACAGGGGCTTACCTCTCTGGGGCCAACGTCCTGACTTTC. Its protein is CATSRFGTGAYLSGANVLTF. The rearrangement joins TRBV15 to TRBJ2-6, with 10 bases lining up with TRBD1. This CDR3 is built from 20 residues. Germline trimming cut 2 bases from V and 0 bases from J; bases unmatched to any gene: 10. CDR1 is LNHNV, CDR2 YYDKDF, per germline (reference sequence).

This clone showed up just once. This chain connects TRBV5-4 to TRBJ2-3; 7 bases line up with TRBD1. The germline CDR1 and CDR2 sequences are SGHNT and YYREEE (reference sequence). CDR3 length: 15 amino acids. Losses at the gene ends were 3 bases for V and 1 base for J; bases not matched to a gene: 5. This CDR3 is CASSYRTGGTDTQYF. CDR3 bases: TGTGCCAGCAGCTACCGGACAGGCGGCACAGATACGCAGTATTTT.

The J gene is TRBJ1-2, the V gene TRBV19; a weak D match, TRBD1 (6 bases). The CDR3 sequence is 10 residues long. Between the trimmed V and J ends, which lost 8 bases and 10 bases, there was a span of 11 bases. In germline, CDR1 is LNHDA, CDR2 SQIVND (reference sequence). The CDR3 is CASLQGTYTF. The DNA of the CDR3 is TGTGCCAGTCTTCAGGGGACCTACACCTTC.

This clone has just one count. V usage is TRBV2 and J usage is TRBJ2-6; maybe TRBD2 (5 bases). This CDR3 has 17 amino acids. In germline, CDR1 is SNHLY, CDR2 FYNNEI. Trimming cost V 3 bases and J 0 bases, with 12 bases left between them. CDR3 in amino acids: CASSERVEGSGANVLTF. In nucleotides, the CDR3 is TGTGCCAGCAGTGAGAGGGTCGAAGGCTCTGGGGCCAACGTCCTGACTTTC.

This chain joins TRBV19 and TRBJ1-5; maybe TRBD1 (5 bases). V shed 6 bases and J shed 4 bases, with 10 bases lying between them. The CDR3 sequence is 13 residues long. Germline loops: CDR1 LNHDA, CDR2 SQIVND (reference sequence). DNA for the CDR3: TGTGCCAGTAGGTTGGGGGGGAATCAGCCCCAGCATTTT. Its translation is CASRLGGNQPQHF. Variable domain in full (rest from reference TRBV19 and TRBJ1-5): DGGITQSPKYLFRKEGQNVTLSCEQNLNHDAMYWYRQDPGQGLRLIYYSQIVNDFQKGDIAEGYSVSREKKESFPLTVTSAQKNPTAFYLCASRLGGNQPQHFGDGTRLSIL.

The chain is built from TRBV4-2 and TRBJ2-1, with D unclear. The CDR3 has 11 amino acids. Germline V gene data show CDR1 as LGHNA and CDR2 as YNFKEQ. The V gene lost 1 base and the J gene lost 9 bases, with 4 bases spanning the gap. In DNA form, the CDR3 reads TGTGCCAGCAGCCAAGCAATTGAGCAGTTCTTC. Translated, it gives CASSQAIEQFF.

The chain recombines TRBV2 with TRBJ2-1; tentative D call: TRBD1 (5 bases). CDR1 and CDR2 (germline): SNHLY, FYNNEI. The CDR3 totals 14 residues. V was trimmed by 7 bases and J by 8 bases, leaving 18 bases between them. The CDR3 DNA follows: TGTGCCAGCACAGGGTCGGACCTAGTTTATGAGCAGTTCTTC. The encoded protein is CASTGSDLVYEQFF.

This chain uses TRBV5-4 with TRBJ1-1, with TRBD1 identical over 10 bases. Losses at the gene ends were 5 bases for V and 0 bases for J; bases not matched to a gene: 10. There are 17 residues in the CDR3. Germline CDR1 reads SGHNT; CDR2 reads YYREEE (reference sequence). In DNA, the CDR3 is TGTGCCAGCAGGCCGGAGGGACAGGGGACCTTGAACACTGAAGCTTTCTTT. This codes for CASRPEGQGTLNTEAFF.

V and J are TRBV5-6 and TRBJ1-1; 7 bases fit TRBD1. The CDR3 sequence is 13 residues long. Germline values: CDR1 SGHDT, CDR2 YYEEEE. J was trimmed by 5 bases and V by 0 bases; bases with no gene match: 1. In DNA, the CDR3 is TGTGCCAGCAGCTTGGGGACAGGAACTGAAGCTTTCTTT. It yields the protein CASSLGTGTEAFF. Full variable domain (remainder filled in from reference TRBV5-6 and TRBJ1-1): DAGVTQSPTHLIKTRGQQVTLRCSPKSGHDTVSWYQQALGQGPQFIFQYYEEEERQRGNFPDRFSGHQFPNYSSELNVNALLLGDSALYLCASSLGTGTEAFFGQGTRLTVV.

The chain has TRBV6-5 and TRBJ1-6; D is uncertain. The CDR3 extends over 15 amino acids. Trimming removed 7 bases from V and 9 bases from J, with 19 bases in between. CDR1 is MNHEY and CDR2 is SVGAGI in the germline V gene. The CDR3 here is CASTLLWAGGSPLHF. The CDR3 DNA reads TGTGCCAGCACCCTTCTTTGGGCCGGAGGTTCACCCCTCCACTTT.

This chain uses TRBV29-1 with TRBJ2-2; D unclear. Per germline, CDR1 SQVTM and CDR2 ANQGSEA. The CDR3 has 13 residues. V lost 2 bases, J lost 2 bases, and 6 bases lay in between. This chain's CDR3 is CSVEQTNTGELFF. CDR3 nucleotides: TGCAGCGTTGAACAGACTAACACCGGGGAGCTGTTTTTT.

The chain links TRBV9 to TRBJ2-7; the D is unclear. CDR3 length: 12 residues. Germline loops: CDR1 SGDLS, CDR2 YYNGEE. Trimming stripped 0 bases from V and 6 bases from J, with 7 bases between. In DNA form, the CDR3 reads TGTGCCAGCAGCGTAGGTACAGCCGAGCAGTACTTC. This encodes CASSVGTAEQYF.

This clone was observed a single time. This sequence joins TRBV7-3 and TRBJ2-7; D possibly corresponds to TRBD2 (6 bases). Trimming removed 1 base from V and 2 bases from J, with 15 bases in between. The CDR3 extends over 16 amino acids. The germline V gene encodes CDR1 SGHTA and CDR2 FQGTGA. The CDR3 is CASSLNSGGIPYEQYF. Written as DNA, the CDR3 is TGTGCCAGCAGCTTAAACTCCGGCGGGATTCCCTACGAGCAGTACTTC.

V gene TRBV5-1 combines with J gene TRBJ2-3, with unresolved D. The V gene lost 0 bases and the J gene lost 1 base, with 6 bases spanning the gap. This CDR3 comprises 14 residues. Germline CDR1 reads SGHRS; CDR2 reads YFSETQ. CDR3 nucleotides: TGCGCCAGCAGCTTGGTTAGCCGCACAGATACGCAGTATTTT. Residues: CASSLVSRTDTQYF. Supplemented by reference TRBV5-1 and TRBJ2-3, the full variable domain reads KAGVTQTPRYLIKTRGQQVTLSCSPISGHRSVSWYQQTPGQGLQFLFEYFSETQRNKGNFPGRFSGRQFSNSRSEMNVSTLELGDSALYLCASSLVSRTDTQYFGPGTRLTVL.